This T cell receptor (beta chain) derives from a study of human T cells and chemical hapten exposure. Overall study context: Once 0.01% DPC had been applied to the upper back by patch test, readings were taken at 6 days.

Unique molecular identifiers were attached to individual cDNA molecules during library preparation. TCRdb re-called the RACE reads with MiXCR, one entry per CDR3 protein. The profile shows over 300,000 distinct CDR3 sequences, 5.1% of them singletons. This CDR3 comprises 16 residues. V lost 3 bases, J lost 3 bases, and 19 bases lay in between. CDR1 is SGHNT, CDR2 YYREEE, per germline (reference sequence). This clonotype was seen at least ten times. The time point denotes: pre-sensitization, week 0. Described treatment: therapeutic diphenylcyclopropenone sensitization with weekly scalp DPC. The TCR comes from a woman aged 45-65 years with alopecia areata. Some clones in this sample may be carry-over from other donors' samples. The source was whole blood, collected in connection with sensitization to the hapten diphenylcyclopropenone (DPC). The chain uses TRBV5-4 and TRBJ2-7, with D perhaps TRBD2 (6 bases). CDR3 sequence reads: CASSSTGGGTLYEQYF. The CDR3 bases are TGTGCCAGCAGCTCTACCGGCGGCGGGACTCTCTACGAGCAGTACTTC.